Described below is a single T cell receptor (beta chain) sequence and its context. These data come from a study of cytomegalovirus exposure and HLA in healthy donors. The PCR was carried out with 60 Vbeta primers and 13 Jbeta primers. TCRdb's copy holds only in-frame clones and misses some; the assay was immunoSEQ multiplex PCR. The sample lists roughly 180,000 clones; roughly 79% were seen once. The germline V and J ends were trimmed by 3 bases and 3 bases, with 6 bases remaining between them. Germline V lookup: CDR1 MDHEN, CDR2 SYDVKM. The CDR3 has 13 amino acids. Sequencing was carried out using PBMCs. This receptor was taken from a man younger than 40 in good health and CMV-seronegative. J is TRBJ2-1 and V is TRBV28; no clear D. The CDR3 DNA follows: TGTGCCAGCAGTTTGGGCAGCTACAATGAGCAGTTCTTC. It translates to CASSLGSYNEQFF. Full variable domain (missing parts from reference TRBV28 and TRBJ2-1): DVKVTQSSRYLVKRTGEKVFLECVQDMDHENMFWYRQDPGLGLRLIYFSYDVKMKEKGDIPEGYSVSREKKERFSLILESASTNQTSMYLCASSLGSYNEQFFGPGTRLTVL.